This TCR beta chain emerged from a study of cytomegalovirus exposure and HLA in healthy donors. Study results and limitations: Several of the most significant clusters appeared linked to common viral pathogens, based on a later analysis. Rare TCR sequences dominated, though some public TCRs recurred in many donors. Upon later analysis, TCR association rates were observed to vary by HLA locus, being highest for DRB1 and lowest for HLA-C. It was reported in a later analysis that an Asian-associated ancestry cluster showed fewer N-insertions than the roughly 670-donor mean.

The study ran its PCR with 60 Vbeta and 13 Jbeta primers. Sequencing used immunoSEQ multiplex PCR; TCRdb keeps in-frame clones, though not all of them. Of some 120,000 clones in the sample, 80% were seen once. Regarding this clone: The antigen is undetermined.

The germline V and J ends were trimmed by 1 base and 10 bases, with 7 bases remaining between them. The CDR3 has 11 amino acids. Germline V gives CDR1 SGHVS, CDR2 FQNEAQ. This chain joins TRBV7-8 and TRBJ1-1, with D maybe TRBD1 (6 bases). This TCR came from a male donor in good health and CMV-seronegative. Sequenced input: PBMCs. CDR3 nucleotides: TGTGCCAGCAGCTTAGGACAGGCAGCTTTCTTT. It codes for CASSLGQAAFF.